The 19 T cell receptor beta chains listed next were all sequenced from one sample in a study of blood T cell repertoires in COVID-19. Some clones are missing from TCRdb's copy, which holds only in-frame ones; the method was immunoSEQ multiplex PCR. Among about 120,000 clones listed, nearly 90% were seen once. The sequencing sample was made of peripheral blood. These receptor sequences come from a woman aged 55-69 years with COVID-19, enrolled during active disease.

V is TRBV29-1 and J is TRBJ1-4, with TRBD1 matching over 7 bases. The CDR3 sequence is 15 residues long. The ends lost 5 bases at V and 3 bases at J; junction bases unmatched: 9. Germline lookup yields CDR1 SQVTM and CDR2 ANQGSEA. The CDR3 sequence is CSVNLQGVPNEKLFF. CDR3 DNA: TGCAGCGTTAATCTCCAGGGGGTGCCTAATGAAAAACTGTTTTTT.

This chain uses TRBV18 with TRBJ1-5, with D perhaps TRBD1 (5 bases). The CDR3 runs to 13 residues. Germline V CDR1 and CDR2: KGHSH, LQKENI. With 3 bases removed from V and 6 bases from J, the gap between germline ends came to 9 bases. CDR3 region: CASSPQDSQPQHF. DNA for the CDR3: TGTGCCAGCTCACCCCAAGACAGTCAGCCCCAGCATTTT.

The rearrangement joins TRBV19 to TRBJ1-2; the D gene is possibly TRBD1 (6 bases). The V and J ends lost 4 bases and 4 bases respectively, with 13 bases between them. Germline-derived CDR1 and CDR2 are LNHDA and SQIVND (reference sequence). The CDR3 runs to 14 residues. The CDR3, as DNA: TGTGCCAGTAGTACCTACAGGGATTCCTATGGCTACACCTTC. Translation: CASSTYRDSYGYTF.

The chain uses TRBV6-5 and TRBJ1-2; D not certain. Trimming stripped 0 bases from V and 3 bases from J, with 11 bases between. This CDR3 is built from 15 residues. The V gene's germline CDR1 is MNHEY and CDR2 SVGAGI. CDR3 residues: CASSYSGQRDYGYTF. CDR3 nucleotides: TGTGCCAGCAGTTACTCGGGCCAGAGGGACTATGGCTACACCTTC.

The genes are TRBV3-1 (or the pseudogene TRBV3-2) and TRBJ1-5; D not resolved. This CDR3 is 15 amino acids long. V was cut by 6 bases and J by 0 bases, with 12 bases left in between. The germline CDR1 and CDR2 sequences are LGHDT and YNNKEL (reference sequence). The CDR3 loop reads CASRVRLDSNQPQHF. CDR3 coding DNA: TGTGCCAGCAGGGTAAGACTGGATAGCAATCAGCCCCAGCATTTT.

The chain couples TRBV4-2 to TRBJ2-5; D unresolved. CDR1 is LGHNA, CDR2 YNFKEQ, per germline. V was cut by 0 bases and J by 1 base, with 6 bases left in between. The CDR3 extends over 14 amino acids. This CDR3 reads CASSQDPSQETQYF. The DNA for the CDR3 is TGTGCCAGCAGCCAAGATCCCTCCCAAGAGACCCAGTACTTC.

This rearrangement joins TRBV6-2 or TRBV6-3 to TRBJ2-1; tentatively, D is TRBD1 (6 bases). CDR1 and CDR2 from the germline V gene are MNHEY and SVGEGT. The CDR3 contains 17 residues. V was pared by 0 bases and J by 1 base, with 13 bases between. The CDR3 DNA is TGTGCCAGCAGTTACTCGGAGGTCAGGGGATCCTACAATGAGCAGTTCTTC. This sequence encodes CASSYSEVRGSYNEQFF.

The chain joins TRBV19 to TRBJ2-3, with 9 bases that match TRBD1. Germline values: CDR1 LNHDA, CDR2 SQIVND (reference sequence). The CDR3 is 15 amino acids. Unmatched junction bases numbered 7, after V lost 3 bases and J lost 6 bases. The chain's CDR3 is CASSMGQGLFDTQYF. As DNA, the CDR3 is TGTGCCAGTAGTATGGGACAGGGTCTGTTCGATACGCAGTATTTT.

The genes are TRBV9 and TRBJ1-1, with 8 bases identical to TRBD1. Germline CDR1 SGDLS, CDR2 YYNGEE. The CDR3 contains 14 residues. The J segment lost 6 bases and the V segment lost 0 bases, leaving 4 bases of the junction unmatched. Written as DNA, the CDR3 is TGTGCCAGCAGCGTAGCGGCACAGGGGGCTGAAGCTTTCTTT. This codes for CASSVAAQGAEAFF.

The chain carries TRBV15 and TRBJ1-2; 7 bases agree with TRBD1. The CDR3 consists of 13 residues. Germline V gives CDR1 LNHNV, CDR2 YYDKDF (reference sequence). V shed 5 bases, J shed 6 bases, and the junction held 6 bases outside the gene matches. The CDR3 reads CATSVTGADGYTF. CDR3 DNA: TGTGCCACCAGCGTAACAGGGGCGGATGGCTACACCTTC.

V usage is TRBV4-3 and J usage is TRBJ2-7; possibly TRBD2 for D (6 bases). The CDR3 contains 17 residues. V dropped 4 bases and J dropped 3 bases, with 22 bases sitting between them. Germline CDR1 reads LGHNA; CDR2 reads YSLEER. CDR3 region: CASSREPPLGGVYEQYF. The CDR3 DNA reads as TGCGCCAGCAGCCGAGAACCTCCTTTGGGAGGCGTCTACGAGCAGTACTTC.

This rearrangement joins TRBV6-1 to TRBJ1-1, with TRBD1 identical over 7 bases. This CDR3 has 16 residues. V shed 4 bases, J shed 4 bases, and the junction held 12 bases outside the gene matches. Germline V CDR1 and CDR2: MNHNS, SASEGT. In nucleotides, the CDR3 is TGTGCCAGCAGTGCGCTCGGCAACAGGGGACCCACTGAAGCTTTCTTT. This encodes CASSALGNRGPTEAFF.

The chain carries TRBV6-2 or TRBV6-3 and TRBJ2-3; 8 bases map to TRBD2. Germline CDR1 is MNHEY and CDR2 is SVGEGT. This CDR3 has 15 residues. With 5 bases clipped from V and 3 bases from J, the junction kept 7 bases outside the gene matches. CDR3 amino acids: CASSTRGGSTDTQYF. CDR3 in DNA: TGTGCCAGCAGTACCCGCGGGGGGAGTACAGATACGCAGTATTTT.

The chain has TRBV7-9 and TRBJ1-2, with 7 positions matching TRBD1. The germline V gene has CDR1 SEHNR and CDR2 FQNEAQ (reference sequence). This CDR3 has 14 amino acids. The junction had 9 bases not matched to a gene; V was cut back by 3 bases and J by 8 bases. Here the CDR3 reads CASSFAQGRKGYTF. CDR3 in DNA: TGTGCCAGCAGCTTTGCACAGGGGAGAAAGGGCTACACCTTC.

This chain connects TRBV27 to TRBJ1-1; 8 positions match TRBD1. V trimming: 6 bases; J trimming: 1 base; junction bases outside the gene matches: 7. The V gene's germline CDR1 is MNHEY and CDR2 SMNVEV (reference sequence). The CDR3 consists of 15 residues. CDR3 nucleotide sequence: TGTGCCAGCAGACACCGGACAGGGAGGAACACTGAAGCTTTCTTT. Amino acid sequence: CASRHRTGRNTEAFF.

This chain connects TRBV6-5 to TRBJ1-1; D is undetermined. Germline V lookup: CDR1 MNHEY, CDR2 SVGAGI. The ends were cut back, 0 bases at V and 0 bases at J, with 11 bases in the middle. CDR3 length: 16 amino acids. The CDR3 DNA reads as TGTGCCAGCAGTTACTCAGCGGGGAGGATGAACACTGAAGCTTTCTTT. This sequence encodes CASSYSAGRMNTEAFF.

The rearrangement links TRBV7-9 to TRBJ1-6, with D uncertain. Trimming took 2 bases from V and 7 from J, leaving 18 bases between them. Germline V lookup: CDR1 SEHNR, CDR2 FQNEAQ (reference sequence). The CDR3 has 17 residues. The CDR3 here is CASSLSFEVGGNSPLHF. The CDR3 DNA sequence: TGTGCCAGCAGCTTAAGCTTTGAGGTGGGAGGGAATTCACCCCTCCACTTT.

V gene TRBV5-4 combines with J gene TRBJ2-7; D is possibly TRBD2 (6 bases). Germline V gene lookup returns CDR1 SGHNT and CDR2 YYREEE (reference sequence). The CDR3 spans 14 residues. Deletions cut 2 bases from V and 1 base from J, with 10 bases between. The CDR3 loop is CASSLDGTSYEQYF. CDR3 nucleotides: TGTGCCAGCAGCTTAGATGGGACTTCCTACGAGCAGTACTTC. Together with reference TRBV5-4 and TRBJ2-7, the CDR3 gives the full variable domain: ETGVTQSPTHLIKTRGQQVTLRCSSQSGHNTVSWYQQALGQGPQFIFQYYREEENGRGNFPPRFSGLQFPNYSSELNVNALELDDSALYLCASSLDGTSYEQYFGPGTRLTVT.

The chain joins TRBV7-9 to TRBJ1-2; TRBD1 agrees at 7 bases. This CDR3 is built from 13 residues. CDR1 is SEHNR and CDR2 is FQNEAQ in the germline V gene (reference sequence). With 5 bases clipped from V and 8 bases from J, the junction kept 8 bases outside the gene matches. The CDR3 region has the DNA TGTGCCAGCAGCCTAAACTCACAGGGGGGCTACACCTTC. This gives the protein CASSLNSQGGYTF.